The 8 T cell receptor beta chains below come from one sample, sequenced in a study of OX40 agonist ivuxolimab in advanced cancers. Assay used: immunoSEQ multiplex PCR; TCRdb lists only in-frame clones, some missing. The table lists 52,000 or so clones, 85% of them singletons. The source was CD4+ or CD8+ T cells sorted from blood, collected in a trial of the OX40 agonist ivuxolimab. These receptors originate from an adult with an advanced solid tumor such as melanoma, head and neck, liver or kidney cancer.

The chain couples TRBV5-1 to TRBJ1-5; 7 bases fit TRBD1. V gave up 4 bases and J gave up 6 bases; unmatched junction bases: 7. The CDR3 consists of 14 residues. From germline, CDR1 is SGHRS and CDR2 YFSETQ. CDR3 residues: CASSAGTEGQPQHF. DNA for the CDR3: TGCGCCAGCAGCGCGGGGACAGAAGGTCAGCCCCAGCATTTT.

This clone has just one count. This sequence joins TRBV7-7 and TRBJ2-1; D remains ambiguous. CDR1 SSHAT and CDR2 FNYEAQ come from the germline V gene (reference sequence). Trimming removed 2 bases at V and 7 bases at J, with 6 bases between. There are 12 residues in the CDR3. The CDR3 loop is CASSLQGNEQFF. The CDR3 DNA follows: TGTGCCAGCAGCTTACAAGGGAATGAGCAGTTCTTC.

This clone was seen just once. The chain combines TRBV25-1 with TRBJ1-6, with no clear D. Germline V gene data show CDR1 as MGHDK and CDR2 as SYGVNS. The ends were cut back, 2 bases at V and 8 bases at J, with 13 bases in the middle. This CDR3 is 15 amino acids long. The CDR3 sequence: CASSERPRGHSPLHF. The DNA for the CDR3 is TGTGCCAGCAGTGAACGCCCTCGAGGGCATTCACCCCTCCACTTT.

This clone was counted between two and nine times. The rearrangement joins TRBV11-3 to TRBJ2-5; D remains unclear. V was pared by 1 base and J by 2 bases, with 17 bases between. Germline CDR1 and CDR2: SGHNT and YENEEA. The CDR3 extends over 17 amino acids. CDR3 residues: CASSLGRSTLGQETQYF. The CDR3 region has the DNA TGTGCCAGCAGCTTAGGCCGCAGTACCCTAGGACAAGAGACCCAGTACTTC.

The rearrangement joins TRBV7-9 to TRBJ1-2, with 9 positions matching TRBD1. The V and J ends lost 0 bases and 4 bases, in that order; junction bases with no gene match: 9. From germline, CDR1 is SEHNR and CDR2 FQNEAQ (reference sequence). The CDR3 has 17 residues. DNA of the CDR3: TGTGCCAGCAGCTTAGCCGTCGGGACAGGGCGGGGCTATGGCTACACCTTC. The encoded protein is CASSLAVGTGRGYGYTF.

The chain recombines TRBV25-1 with TRBJ2-5; TRBD2 is a possible D gene (6 bases). Germline V gene lookup returns CDR1 MGHDK and CDR2 SYGVNS. Trimming pared 1 base from V and 2 bases from J, leaving 8 bases between. This CDR3 is built from 14 residues. The CDR3 nucleotides are TGTGCCAGCAGTGAATTGGGGGGACAAGAGACCCAGTACTTC. It yields the protein CASSELGGQETQYF.

The rearrangement links TRBV5-1 to TRBJ2-2; 10 bases agree with TRBD2. Germline V gene lookup returns CDR1 SGHRS and CDR2 YFSETQ. This CDR3 has 17 residues. Trimming removed 4 bases from V and 6 bases from J; junction bases left unmatched: 12. The CDR3: CASSHKAGGTISGELFF. DNA for the CDR3: TGCGCCAGCAGCCATAAAGCGGGAGGGACCATCTCCGGGGAGCTGTTTTTT.

The chain is built from TRBV7-2 and TRBJ2-2, with D hard to call. Per the germline V gene, CDR1 is SGHTA and CDR2 is FQGNSA. The CDR3 covers 14 residues. Trimming stripped 0 bases from V and 4 bases from J, with 6 bases between. The CDR3 DNA reads TGTGCCAGCAGCTTAGCGGCTGGCACCGGGGAGCTGTTTTTT. This encodes CASSLAAGTGELFF.